This TCR beta chain originates from a study of beta chain features in type 1 diabetes. Study-level findings and limits: The study found fewer insertions and more deletions at VDJ junctions in type 1 diabetes patients. All four CD4+ subsets from Type 1 diabetes patients carried moderately but significantly shorter TCRB CDR3s.

A word on this clone: Its cognate antigen is unknown.

Using CD45RO/CCR7/CD25/CD127/CD95/CD27, CD4+ naive, central memory, regulatory and stem cell-like memory cells were sorted. The isolated RNA, all of it, was reverse transcribed, so expressed TCRB transcripts were what got sequenced. Sequenced by immunoSEQ multiplex PCR; TCRdb stores in-frame clones only, minus some. The table includes approximately 600,000 clones, roughly an eighth detected once. This sequence originates from a man aged 25 to 40 with type 1 diabetes. The sequenced sample was naive CD4+ T cells from blood.

Here the CDR3 reads CASSQEGQGNTIYF. The CDR3, as DNA: TGTGCCAGCAGCCAAGAGGGACAGGGAAACACCATATATTTT. This rearrangement joins TRBV4-2 to TRBJ1-3, with 7 bases that match TRBD1. The CDR3 sequence is 14 residues long. The germline gives CDR1 LGHNA, CDR2 YNFKEQ. V lost 0 bases and J lost 4; bases outside the gene matches: 0.